This TCR beta chain was observed in a study of T cells in women clearing cervical HPV infection. Study-wide context: Cases' blood sampling followed lesion detection by median about 150 days (90 to 200).

TCRdb's table, derived via immunoSEQ multiplex PCR, lists solely in-frame clones and lacks some. In total, the table holds under 50,000 clones. With 4 bases clipped from V and 4 bases from J, the junction kept 4 bases outside the gene matches. Germline CDR1 is SGHNT and CDR2 is YYREEE (reference sequence). This CDR3 has 14 residues. A remark on this clone: The read ends 3 residues shy of where the CDR3 ends; the end is completed using the germline J gene.

This chain connects TRBV5-4 to TRBJ1-4, with 7 bases that match TRBD1. Sequencing was carried out using blood buffy coat. This receptor was taken from a woman between 18 and 75 years old with a cervical HPV16 infection that either progressed to CIN3+ or cleared (not recorded which). CDR3 region: CASSIGTVNEKLFF. CDR3 bases read: TGTGCCAGCAGCATCGGGACAGTTAATGAAAAA. The variable domain in full, with the rest retrieved from reference TRBV5-4 and TRBJ1-4, is ETGVTQSPTHLIKTRGQQVTLRCSSQSGHNTVSWYQQALGQGPQFIFQYYREEENGRGNFPPRFSGLQFPNYSSELNVNALELDDSALYLCASSIGTVNEKLFFGSGTQLSVL.